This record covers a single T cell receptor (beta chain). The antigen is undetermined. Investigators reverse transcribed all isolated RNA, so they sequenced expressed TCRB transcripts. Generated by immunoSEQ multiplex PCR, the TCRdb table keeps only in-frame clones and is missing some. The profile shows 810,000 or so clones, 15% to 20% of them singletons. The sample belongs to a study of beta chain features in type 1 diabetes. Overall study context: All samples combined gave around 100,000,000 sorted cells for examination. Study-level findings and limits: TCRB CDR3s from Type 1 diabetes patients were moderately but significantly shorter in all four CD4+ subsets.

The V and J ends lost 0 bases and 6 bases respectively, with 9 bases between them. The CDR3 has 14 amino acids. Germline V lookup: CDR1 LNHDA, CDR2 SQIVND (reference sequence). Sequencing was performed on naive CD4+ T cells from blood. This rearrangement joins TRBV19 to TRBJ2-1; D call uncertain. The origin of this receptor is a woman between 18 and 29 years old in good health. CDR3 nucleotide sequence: TGTGCCAGTAGTATAGATTCCTGGCTCAATGAGCAGTTCTTC. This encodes CASSIDSWLNEQFF.